The 22 T cell receptor beta chains in this list originate from one sample, sequenced in a study of blood T cell repertoires in COVID-19. TCRdb keeps only in-frame clones here, not all; method: immunoSEQ multiplex PCR. The data show fewer than 600,000 clones, 89% seen once. The sequencing sample was made of peripheral blood. Receptors originate from a man between 18 and 29 years old with COVID-19, enrolled during active disease.

The chain employs TRBV30 and TRBJ2-3; TRBD1 matches at 7 bases. Germline V gene lookup returns CDR1 GTSNPN and CDR2 SVGIG (reference sequence). The CDR3 totals 13 residues. V lost 7 bases and J lost 2; bases outside the gene matches: 6. The CDR3 spells CASGQDNTDTQYF. CDR3 in DNA: TGTGCCTCTGGACAGGACAACACAGATACGCAGTATTTT.

This sequence joins TRBV5-5 and TRBJ2-1; maybe TRBD1 (5 bases). Germline CDR1 is SGHKS and CDR2 is YYEKEE (reference sequence). With 2 bases removed from V and 4 bases from J, the gap between germline ends came to 10 bases. The CDR3 extends over 14 amino acids. DNA of the CDR3: TGTGCCAGCAGCTTCTCTTCAGGGTACAATGAGCAGTTCTTC. Translation gives CASSFSSGYNEQFF. Full variable domain (remainder filled in from reference TRBV5-5 and TRBJ2-1): DAGVTQSPTHLIKTRGQQVTLRCSPISGHKSVSWYQQVLGQGPQFIFQYYEKEERGRGNFPDRFSARQFPNYSSELNVNALLLGDSALYLCASSFSSGYNEQFFGPGTRLTVL.

The chain recombines TRBV12-3 or TRBV12-4 with TRBJ1-1, with a tentative D call TRBD1 (5 bases). CDR3 length: 13 amino acids. Trimming removed 3 bases from V and 6 bases from J, with 11 bases in between. As DNA, the CDR3 is TGTGCCAGCAGTTTTGGCAGGGCGGCTGAAGCTTTCTTT. Amino acids: CASSFGRAAEAFF.

The genes are TRBV29-1 and TRBJ2-7; D is possibly TRBD1 (7 bases). CDR3 size: 14 residues. Germline CDR1 is SQVTM and CDR2 is ANQGSEA. Deletions cut 1 base from V and 4 bases from J, with 14 bases between. The CDR3 bases are TGCAGCGTTGAAGCGGAGGGGGCTATGTACGAGCAGTACTTC. Translation gives CSVEAEGAMYEQYF.

The genes are TRBV4-2 and TRBJ1-5; 11 bases are a match to TRBD1. CDR1 LGHNA and CDR2 YNFKEQ come from the germline V gene. This CDR3 region has 14 residues. V lost 5 bases, J lost 4 bases, and 1 base stayed unmatched. The CDR3 loop reads CASSGTGGNQPQHF. CDR3 DNA sequence: TGTGCCAGCAGCGGGACAGGGGGAAATCAGCCCCAGCATTTT.

The J gene is TRBJ1-6, the V gene TRBV7-2; 10 nucleotides align to TRBD1. Germline V lookup: CDR1 SGHTA, CDR2 FQGNSA. V was pared by 1 base and J by 8 bases, with 5 bases of the junction left unmatched. The length of the CDR3 is 16 residues. CDR3 amino acids: CASSLGAGTGDSPLHF. CDR3 coding DNA: TGTGCCAGCAGCTTAGGGGCCGGGACAGGGGATTCACCCCTCCACTTT. Using reference TRBV7-2 and TRBJ1-6 for the parts outside the CDR3, the full variable domain is GAGVSQSPSNKVTEKGKDVELRCDPISGHTALYWYRQSLGQGLEFLIYFQGNSAPDKSGLPSDRFSAERTGGSVSTLTIQRTQQEDSAVYLCASSLGAGTGDSPLHFGNGTRLTVT.

The chain employs TRBV2 and TRBJ2-7, with 9 bases lining up with TRBD2. CDR3 length: 17 residues. Trimming cost V 1 base and J 3 bases; bases outside gene matches: 10. In germline, CDR1 is SNHLY, CDR2 FYNNEI. In DNA, the CDR3 is TGTGCCAGCAGTGAAGGCCCCTTTGTAGCGGGGGACTACGAGCAGTACTTC. This codes for CASSEGPFVAGDYEQYF.

The chain combines TRBV6-1 with TRBJ2-3, with D hard to call. This CDR3 is built from 16 residues. Germline V gene lookup returns CDR1 MNHNS and CDR2 SASEGT. V was trimmed by 3 bases and J by 2 bases, leaving 15 bases between them. CDR3 region: CASSDRVASITDTQYF. DNA of the CDR3: TGTGCCAGCAGTGATCGTGTAGCCAGCATCACAGATACGCAGTATTTT.

The CDR3 region has the DNA TGTGCCAGCACCACACCGGGAGAGCCCCAGCATTTT. Translating gives CASTTPGEPQHF. The chain links TRBV12-3 or TRBV12-4 to TRBJ1-5; no clear D. V was trimmed by 7 bases and J by 8 bases, leaving 12 bases between them. This CDR3 contains 12 residues.

V and J are TRBV5-1 and TRBJ1-2, with TRBD1 as a possible D gene (6 bases). Trimming pared 4 bases from V and 14 bases from J, leaving 18 bases between. Per the germline V gene, CDR1 is SGHRS and CDR2 is YFSETQ. There are 12 residues in the CDR3. In DNA, the CDR3 is TGCGCCAGCAGCCTTTCAAGGACAGCTATAACCTTC. Its protein product is CASSLSRTAITF.

This rearrangement joins TRBV2 to TRBJ2-5; 11 positions match TRBD2. Germline V gene lookup returns CDR1 SNHLY and CDR2 FYNNEI. V lost 2 bases to trimming and J lost 5 bases; unmatched junction nucleotides: 7. The CDR3 length is 16 residues. CDR3 sequence (DNA): TGTGCCAGCAGTGAATTAGCGGGAGGGCCCGAGGAGACCCAGTACTTC. Its protein product is CASSELAGGPEETQYF.

The V gene is TRBV13, the J gene TRBJ2-1; D gene uncertain. Deletions cut 6 bases from V and 0 bases from J, with 15 bases between. The CDR3 totals 16 residues. Per germline, CDR1 PRHDT and CDR2 FYEKMQ (reference sequence). CDR3 sequence reads: CASSTLTEPSYNEQFF. CDR3 coding DNA: TGTGCCAGCAGTACGCTAACAGAACCCTCCTACAATGAGCAGTTCTTC.

The chain combines TRBV6-5 with TRBJ1-1; D gene ambiguous. V was pared by 5 bases and J by 5 bases, with 9 bases between. CDR1 and CDR2 (germline): MNHEY, SVGAGI. This CDR3 has 12 amino acids. In DNA, the CDR3 is TGTGCCAGCAGTCTAGGTAGGACTGAAGCTTTCTTT. As protein: CASSLGRTEAFF.

This chain uses TRBV7-6 with TRBJ2-1, with D maybe TRBD2 (6 bases). The CDR3 has 15 amino acids. Per germline, CDR1 SGHVS and CDR2 FNYEAQ. V was trimmed by 2 bases and J by 7 bases, leaving 15 bases between them. Here the CDR3 DNA reads TGTGCCAGCAGCTTATCTGCGGGGTGGGGGAATGAGCAGTTCTTC. Its protein product is CASSLSAGWGNEQFF.

In this sample, this clone turned up once. This chain joins TRBV5-1 and TRBJ2-1; D uncertain. Deletions cut 4 bases from V and 15 bases from J, with 20 bases between. Germline V gives CDR1 SGHRS, CDR2 YFSETQ. This CDR3 comprises 13 residues. CDR3 sequence: CASSLEVGSRPFF. The CDR3 DNA reads as TGCGCCAGCAGCCTGGAAGTGGGCAGCCGCCCGTTCTTC.

DNA for the CDR3: TGTGCCACCTTAGGGACAGAGAACACTGAAGCTTTCTTT. Protein product: CATLGTENTEAFF. The genes are TRBV2 and TRBJ1-1, with 7 bases lining up with TRBD1. The CDR3 sequence is 13 residues long. Losses at the gene ends were 10 bases for V and 1 base for J; bases not matched to a gene: 6. Germline loops: CDR1 SNHLY, CDR2 FYNNEI.

This chain joins TRBV2 and TRBJ2-7, with 7 positions matching TRBD2. This CDR3 is built from 15 residues. V lost 6 bases, J lost 3 bases, and 11 bases stayed unmatched. From germline, CDR1 is SNHLY and CDR2 FYNNEI. The chain's CDR3 is CASRHREAQGYEQYF. The DNA of the CDR3 is TGTGCCAGCAGGCACCGGGAGGCTCAGGGCTACGAGCAGTACTTC. The whole variable domain, filled in from reference TRBV2 and TRBJ2-7, reads EPEVTQTPSHQVTQMGQEVILRCVPISNHLYFYWYRQILGQKVEFLVSFYNNEISEKSEIFDDQFSVERPDGSNFTLKIRSTKLEDSAMYFCASRHREAQGYEQYFGPGTRLTVT.

The V and J genes are TRBV5-1 and TRBJ1-1; no firm D call. This CDR3 spans 14 amino acids. V lost 2 bases and J lost 0, with 8 bases in between. Germline V lookup: CDR1 SGHRS, CDR2 YFSETQ. The CDR3 loop reads CASSFRVLNTEAFF. CDR3 DNA sequence: TGCGCCAGCAGCTTTCGGGTATTGAACACTGAAGCTTTCTTT.

This clone was detected only once. The V call is TRBV7-9, the J call TRBJ2-6; D is perhaps TRBD2 (6 bases). CDR1 and CDR2 from the germline V gene are SEHNR and FQNEAQ (reference sequence). Trimming removed 2 bases at V and 0 bases at J, with 17 bases between. This CDR3 region has 19 residues. The CDR3 bases are TGTGCCAGCAGCTTAAGAGGAGGGCAGGCCCACTCTGGGGCCAACGTCCTGACTTTC. The encoded protein is CASSLRGGQAHSGANVLTF.

This chain links TRBV4-1 with TRBJ2-2; D is perhaps TRBD2 (6 bases). Trimming took 2 bases from V and 5 from J, leaving 12 bases between them. Germline CDR1 reads MGHRA; CDR2 reads YSYEKL. The CDR3 has 15 amino acids. CDR3 DNA: TGCGCCAGCAGCCAATTTAGCGGAGTAACCGGGGAGCTGTTTTTT. The encoded protein is CASSQFSGVTGELFF.

Comment on this clone: One junction end does not reproduce the germline sequence, and a read error may be involved. The gene calls are TRBV7-7 and TRBJ2-5; D is undetermined. The CDR3 has 13 amino acids. From germline, CDR1 is SSHAT and CDR2 FNYEAQ (reference sequence). The CDR3 region has the DNA TGTGCTAGCAGCATTAACAAGAAAGAGACCCAGTACTTC. Protein sequence: CASSINKKETQYF. Variable domain in full (rest from reference TRBV7-7 and TRBJ2-5): GAGVSQSPRYKVTKRGQDVTLRCDPISSHATLYWYQQALGQGPEFLTYFNYEAQPDKSGLPSDRFSAERPEGSISTLTIQRTEQRDSAMYRCASSINKKETQYFGPGTRLLVL.

The chain employs TRBV5-1 and TRBJ2-1; 11 nucleotides line up with TRBD2. Trimming took 0 bases from V and 7 from J; bases not matched to a gene: 3. Germline lookup yields CDR1 SGHRS and CDR2 YFSETQ. The CDR3 is made up of 15 amino acids. CDR3 DNA sequence: TGCGCCAGCAGCTTGGTAGCGGGAGGGCCAAATGAGCAGTTCTTC. It encodes CASSLVAGGPNEQFF.